This T cell receptor (beta chain) was observed in a study of beta chain features in type 1 diabetes. This clone has only a few counts. Its antigen is not known. Trimming pared 5 bases from V and 7 bases from J, leaving 12 bases between. CDR3 length: 14 residues. CDR1 is SGHTA and CDR2 is FQGNSA in the germline V gene. Study results and limitations: VDJ junctions from type 1 diabetes patients carried fewer insertions and larger deletions. A moderate, significant TCRB CDR3 shortening appeared in type 1 diabetes across four CD4+ subsets.

CD4+ cells of the naive, central memory, regulatory and stem cell-like memory types were sorted via CD45RO/CCR7/CD25/CD127/CD95/CD27. Purities over 98% were achieved in all sorted populations. Expressed TCRB transcripts were sequenced because the isolated RNA had all been reverse transcribed beforehand. The protocol was immunoSEQ multiplex PCR, while the TCRdb copy is restricted to in-frame clones and leaves out a portion. The sample records 600,000 to 700,000 clones, around 12% being singletons. The V call is TRBV7-2, the J call TRBJ1-6; D gene ambiguous. The sequenced material came from naive CD4+ T cells from blood. This TCR derives from a young man with type 1 diabetes. This CDR3 is CASSLRTGNSPLHF. DNA for the CDR3: TGTGCCAGCAGCCTGCGGACCGGAAATTCACCCCTCCACTTT.